A single sample is the source of the 28 T cell receptor beta chains below, sequenced in a study of shared clonotypes between healthy human individuals. CD45RO-negative cells were positively selected for CCR7, leaving out terminally differentiated effector memory CD45RA+ cells. Profiled with immunoSEQ multiplex PCR; TCRdb holds only in-frame clones, not every one. The profile shows around 600,000 clones, roughly 95% of them singletons. Sequencing was performed on naive CD8+ T cells sorted from blood. All receptors derive from a woman under 40 in good health.

On this clone itself: Germline and junction disagree at one end, which may indicate a read error. The chain links TRBV27 to TRBJ2-7; the match to TRBD2 covers 13 bases. The length of the CDR3 is 15 residues. CDR1 and CDR2 (germline): MNHEY, SMNVEV (reference sequence). The CDR3 reads CASGLGLAGVYEQYF. For the CDR3, the DNA is TGTGCCAGCGGTTTAGGACTAGCGGGAGTATACGAGCAGTACTTC.

The chain has TRBV30 and TRBJ2-3; 7 bases fit TRBD2. CDR1 and CDR2 from the germline V gene are GTSNPN and SVGIG (reference sequence). The CDR3 is 15 residues long. The trim removed 1 base at V and 4 bases at J, leaving 8 bases unmatched. DNA for the CDR3: TGTGCCTGGAGTGGGGGCGGGAGCTCAGCAGATACGCAGTATTTT. This translates into CAWSGGGSSADTQYF.

J is TRBJ1-1 and V is TRBV2; D possibly corresponds to TRBD1 (5 bases). The V end lost 6 bases, the J end lost 6 bases, and 14 bases lay between the germline ends. In germline, CDR1 is SNHLY, CDR2 FYNNEI. This CDR3 is built from 13 residues. CDR3 DNA: TGTGCCAGCAGGGTCGACAGTAACTCTGAAGCTTTCTTT. Its translation is CASRVDSNSEAFF.

V gene TRBV27 combines with J gene TRBJ2-7; TRBD1 aligns across 9 bases. CDR1 and CDR2 (germline): MNHEY, SMNVEV (reference sequence). This CDR3 is built from 12 residues. Unmatched junction bases numbered 5, after V lost 8 bases and J lost 6 bases. The CDR3 spells CASGTGLGEQYF. Written as DNA, the CDR3 is TGTGCCAGCGGGACAGGGCTGGGCGAGCAGTACTTC.

In its sample, this clone was seen once. This rearrangement joins TRBV5-1 to TRBJ1-1; 10 bases line up with TRBD1. After removal of 4 bases from V and 10 bases from J, the junction contained 13 bases not matched to a gene. CDR3 length equals 15 residues. Germline CDR1 is SGHRS and CDR2 is YFSETQ. The CDR3 region is CASSKEDRGILGAFF. CDR3 sequence (DNA): TGCGCCAGCAGCAAGGAGGACAGGGGGATTCTTGGAGCTTTCTTT.

The chain recombines TRBV13 with TRBJ2-7; 12 bases are shared with TRBD2. CDR1 and CDR2 (germline): PRHDT, FYEKMQ (reference sequence). V lost 5 bases to trimming and J lost 4 bases; unmatched junction nucleotides: 9. The CDR3 is 16 amino acids. CDR3 bases: TGTGCCAGCAGCCCGCGGACTAGCGGGATGGTATACGAGCAGTACTTC. As protein: CASSPRTSGMVYEQYF. Looking up the rest from reference TRBV13 and TRBJ2-7 gives the full variable domain: AAGVIQSPRHLIKEKRETATLKCYPIPRHDTVYWYQQGPGQDPQFLISFYEKMQSDKGSIPDRFSAQQFSDYHSELNMSSLELGDSALYFCASSPRTSGMVYEQYFGPGTRLTVT.

The CDR3 sequence is CASSFPNVGREYEQYF. The CDR3 coding sequence is TGTGCCAGCAGCTTTCCTAATGTTGGGCGCGAGTACGAGCAGTACTTC. The chain employs TRBV7-8 and TRBJ2-7; D unclear. Trimming cost V 3 bases and J 4 bases, with 19 bases left between them. The CDR3 runs to 16 residues. CDR1 is SGHVS and CDR2 is FQNEAQ in the germline V gene.

The V and J genes are TRBV30 and TRBJ1-4; D might be TRBD1 (5 bases). V was clipped by 3 bases and J by 0 bases, with 17 bases between them. Germline values: CDR1 GTSNPN, CDR2 SVGIG (reference sequence). The CDR3 spans 17 residues. CDR3: CAWSGGPQVATNEKLFF. As DNA, the CDR3 is TGTGCCTGGAGCGGGGGACCCCAGGTAGCAACTAATGAAAAACTGTTTTTT. Looking up the rest from reference TRBV30 and TRBJ1-4 gives the full variable domain: SQTIHQWPATLVQPVGSPLSLECTVEGTSNPNLYWYRQAAGRGLQLLFYSVGIGQISSEVPQNLSASRPQDRQFILSSKKLLLSDSGFYLCAWSGGPQVATNEKLFFGSGTQLSVL.

The chain employs TRBV19 and TRBJ2-1; TRBD1 matches 10 bases. V was clipped by 0 bases and J by 4 bases; unmatched bases: 6. CDR3 length: 17 residues. Germline V gives CDR1 LNHDA, CDR2 SQIVND (reference sequence). The CDR3: CASSIDRGQGGYNEQFF. CDR3 sequence (DNA): TGTGCCAGTAGTATAGATAGAGGACAGGGGGGGTACAATGAGCAGTTCTTC. The whole variable domain, remainder taken from reference TRBV19 and TRBJ2-1, is DGGITQSPKYLFRKEGQNVTLSCEQNLNHDAMYWYRQDPGQGLRLIYYSQIVNDFQKGDIAEGYSVSREKKESFPLTVTSAQKNPTAFYLCASSIDRGQGGYNEQFFGPGTRLTVL.

The rearrangement joins TRBV7-6 to TRBJ2-7, with D unclear. V was shortened by 4 bases and J by 7 bases, with 14 bases between the two germline ends. Germline lookup yields CDR1 SGHVS and CDR2 FNYEAQ. The CDR3 runs 13 residues. CDR3 protein: CASSWSPGREQYF. In DNA, the CDR3 is TGTGCCAGCAGCTGGTCTCCAGGAAGGGAGCAGTACTTC.

Only one count was recorded for this clone. The chain links TRBV7-6 to TRBJ2-7, with unresolved D. There are 11 residues in the CDR3. Germline values: CDR1 SGHVS, CDR2 FNYEAQ. V was pared by 5 bases and J by 7 bases, with 9 bases between. This chain's CDR3 is CASSNGLEQYF. CDR3 nucleotide sequence: TGTGCCAGCAGCAACGGTCTAGAGCAGTACTTC.

The chain combines TRBV7-2 with TRBJ2-4; 8 bases match TRBD1. The CDR3 runs to 14 residues. Losses at the gene ends were 3 bases for V and 6 bases for J; bases not matched to a gene: 4. Germline CDR1 and CDR2: SGHTA and FQGNSA. The CDR3 loop reads CASSFAGTGNIQYF. The CDR3 region has the DNA TGTGCCAGCAGCTTCGCCGGGACAGGAAACATTCAGTACTTC.

The V call is TRBV28, the J call TRBJ2-3, with 8 bases aligning to TRBD2. The CDR3 has 17 amino acids. V dropped 2 bases and J dropped 4; count of bases not matched to a gene: 11. The germline V gene encodes CDR1 MDHEN and CDR2 SYDVKM. The CDR3 sequence is CASSLPLAGIIADTQYF. The CDR3 region has the DNA TGTGCCAGCAGTTTACCATTAGCGGGAATTATCGCAGATACGCAGTATTTT.

The rearrangement links TRBV10-1 to TRBJ2-1; 13 bases line up with TRBD2. This CDR3 spans 17 amino acids. Germline V gene sequence: CDR1 WNHNN, CDR2 SYGVQD (reference sequence). With 8 bases clipped from V and 8 bases from J, the junction kept 15 bases outside the gene matches. CDR3 amino acids: CASPSVLAGGPLYEQFF. CDR3 DNA: TGCGCCAGCCCATCGGTACTAGCGGGAGGGCCCCTGTATGAGCAGTTCTTC.

V and J are TRBV7-6 and TRBJ2-1, with D perhaps matching TRBD2 (5 bases). Trimming removed 5 bases at V and 0 bases at J, with 11 bases between. Germline V lookup: CDR1 SGHVS, CDR2 FNYEAQ. The length of the CDR3 is 15 residues. The DNA of the CDR3 is TGTGCCAGCAGCCTCTTGGGGAGCTCCTACAATGAGCAGTTCTTC. Translating gives CASSLLGSSYNEQFF.

The chain employs TRBV29-1 and TRBJ1-2; the D is unclear. Germline values: CDR1 SQVTM, CDR2 ANQGSEA. The V end lost 4 bases, the J end lost 8 bases, and 20 bases lay between the germline ends. The CDR3 is made up of 14 amino acids. The chain's CDR3 is CSVATRREAQGYTF. In nucleotides, the CDR3 is TGCAGCGTTGCCACCCGACGGGAAGCACAAGGCTACACCTTC.

The rearrangement links TRBV4-1 to TRBJ1-2; weak D call: TRBD1 (5 bases). Looked up from germline, CDR1 is MGHRA and CDR2 is YSYEKL. Deletions cut 1 base from V and 6 bases from J, with 15 bases between. This CDR3 has 15 amino acids. The CDR3 region is CASSQVPGLGNGYTF. The CDR3 DNA is TGCGCCAGCAGCCAAGTTCCAGGGTTAGGGAATGGCTACACCTTC.

The CDR3 reads CSVGAGLGYGYTF. CDR3 nucleotide sequence: TGCAGCGTTGGCGCGGGGTTGGGCTATGGCTACACCTTC. The chain employs TRBV29-1 and TRBJ1-2; D unresolved. The CDR3 is 13 amino acids. Trimming stripped 4 bases from V and 4 bases from J, with 13 bases between. Per germline, CDR1 SQVTM and CDR2 ANQGSEA. Variable domain in full (rest from reference TRBV29-1 and TRBJ1-2): SAVISQKPSRDICQRGTSLTIQCQVDSQVTMMFWYRQQPGQSLTLIATANQGSEATYESGFVIDKFPISRPNLTFSTLTVSNMSPEDSSIYLCSVGAGLGYGYTFGSGTRLTVV.

This chain links TRBV7-2 with TRBJ2-7; D is uncertain. Germline V gene sequence: CDR1 SGHTA, CDR2 FQGNSA. Trimming shortened V by 3 bases and J by 11 bases, and 11 bases separated the two germline ends. The CDR3 is 11 residues long. In DNA form, the CDR3 reads TGTGCCAGCAGCTTTGGGTCAAAAAAGTACTTC. Protein: CASSFGSKKYF.

V usage is TRBV2 and J usage is TRBJ1-2, with 8 nucleotides matching TRBD1. CDR3 length: 17 residues. The trim removed 5 bases at V and 7 bases at J, leaving 18 bases unmatched. CDR1 SNHLY and CDR2 FYNNEI come from the germline V gene. The CDR3 DNA follows: TGTGCCAGCAGTCTCGTCCCGGGACAGGACGGGACGCGTGGCTACACCTTC. It is translated as CASSLVPGQDGTRGYTF.

The J gene is TRBJ2-5, the V gene TRBV15; D is possibly TRBD1 (6 bases). The DNA end is more similar to TRBJ2-7, so the J call may be wrong. The germline V gene encodes CDR1 LNHNV and CDR2 YYDKDF (reference sequence). The CDR3 runs 14 residues. The CDR3 region has the DNA TGTGCCACCAGCAGGGGGGCCCCCTCCTACGAGCAGTACTTC. Its translation is CATSRGAPSYEQYF.

The V gene is TRBV27, the J gene TRBJ1-2; tentatively, D is TRBD1 (5 bases). V was clipped by 6 bases and J by 4 bases, with 18 bases between them. Germline CDR1 reads MNHEY; CDR2 reads SMNVEV (reference sequence). The CDR3 covers 15 residues. CDR3 DNA sequence: TGTGCCAGCAGCCATGGGGGAGGCGGAGGCTATGGCTACACCTTC. It translates to CASSHGGGGGYGYTF.

This rearrangement joins TRBV29-1 to TRBJ2-7; 14 bases line up with TRBD2. The ends lost 3 bases at V and 3 bases at J; junction bases unmatched: 7. CDR1 and CDR2 (germline): SQVTM, ANQGSEA. CDR3 length: 16 amino acids. DNA of the CDR3: TGCAGCGTTGATCACGTCGGGACTAGCGGGAGCTACGAGCAGTACTTC. Encoded protein: CSVDHVGTSGSYEQYF.

V usage is TRBV10-3 and J usage is TRBJ2-5, with 9 bases identical to TRBD2. J was trimmed by 1 base and V by 10 bases; bases with no gene match: 7. This CDR3 has 14 residues. Germline V gives CDR1 ENHRY, CDR2 SYGVKD. This CDR3 reads CATGTSGSQETQYF. The CDR3 DNA sequence: TGTGCCACCGGAACTAGCGGGTCCCAAGAGACCCAGTACTTC.

The CDR3 protein is CASSELEGINQPQHF. The CDR3 DNA follows: TGTGCCAGTAGCGAGTTGGAGGGGATCAATCAGCCCCAGCATTTT. V usage is TRBV19 and J usage is TRBJ1-5; TRBD1 might be the D (5 bases). Germline V gene lookup returns CDR1 LNHDA and CDR2 SQIVND (reference sequence). V was trimmed by 6 bases and J by 3 bases, leaving 15 bases between them. The CDR3 spans 15 residues. The full variable domain, its missing parts supplied by reference TRBV19 and TRBJ1-5, is DGGITQSPKYLFRKEGQNVTLSCEQNLNHDAMYWYRQDPGQGLRLIYYSQIVNDFQKGDIAEGYSVSREKKESFPLTVTSAQKNPTAFYLCASSELEGINQPQHFGDGTRLSIL.

This clone has only one observation. The chain uses TRBV2 and TRBJ2-5, with D maybe TRBD1 (5 bases). Germline CDR1 reads SNHLY; CDR2 reads FYNNEI. The CDR3 is 13 residues long. The V gene lost 10 bases and the J gene lost 5 bases, with 17 bases spanning the gap. CDR3: CATNAGSMETQYF. The CDR3 DNA reads TGTGCCACAAACGCAGGGTCGATGGAGACCCAGTACTTC.

The rearrangement links TRBV27 to TRBJ2-1; 10 bases align to TRBD2. J was trimmed by 6 bases and V by 5 bases; bases with no gene match: 22. There are 20 residues in the CDR3. Germline-derived CDR1 and CDR2 are MNHEY and SMNVEV (reference sequence). This CDR3 is CASSPLSGRAYLHRGNEQFF. The CDR3 DNA is TGTGCCAGCAGTCCCCTCAGCGGGAGGGCCTACTTACACCGGGGCAATGAGCAGTTCTTC.

The V gene is TRBV18, the J gene TRBJ1-1, with 10 bases fitting TRBD1. The germline V gene has CDR1 KGHSH and CDR2 LQKENI. The CDR3 consists of 19 residues. V lost 4 bases and J lost 1; bases outside the gene matches: 15. Written as DNA, the CDR3 is TGTGCCAGCTCACGGGGGACAGGGGTAGGTCTGGGCCGGAACACTGAAGCTTTCTTT. This sequence encodes CASSRGTGVGLGRNTEAFF.